The source of this T cell receptor (beta chain) is a study of shared clonotypes between healthy human individuals. The data were produced by immunoSEQ multiplex PCR, yet TCRdb's version contains in-frame clones alone and is incomplete. The sample lists about 2.3 million clones, approximately 93% seen once, with about 0.39% in the top ten. Healthy HIV-negative adults without recent acute infections or vaccinations served as donors. Looked up from germline, CDR1 is MNHEY and CDR2 is SMNVEV (reference sequence). The CDR3 totals 13 residues. Trimming took 5 bases from V and 4 from J, leaving 11 bases between them. This clone was detected only once.

The sequenced sample was naive CD4+ T cells from PBMCs. The subset is: CD45RA+ positively selected. The chain uses TRBV27 and TRBJ1-2, with D perhaps matching TRBD1 (6 bases). The sequence was obtained from a man aged 18-30 years in good health. Some clones in this sample may be carry-over from other donors' samples. The CDR3 loop is CASSSRDIYGYTF. The CDR3 DNA reads TGTGCCAGCAGTAGCCGGGACATCTATGGCTACACCTTC.